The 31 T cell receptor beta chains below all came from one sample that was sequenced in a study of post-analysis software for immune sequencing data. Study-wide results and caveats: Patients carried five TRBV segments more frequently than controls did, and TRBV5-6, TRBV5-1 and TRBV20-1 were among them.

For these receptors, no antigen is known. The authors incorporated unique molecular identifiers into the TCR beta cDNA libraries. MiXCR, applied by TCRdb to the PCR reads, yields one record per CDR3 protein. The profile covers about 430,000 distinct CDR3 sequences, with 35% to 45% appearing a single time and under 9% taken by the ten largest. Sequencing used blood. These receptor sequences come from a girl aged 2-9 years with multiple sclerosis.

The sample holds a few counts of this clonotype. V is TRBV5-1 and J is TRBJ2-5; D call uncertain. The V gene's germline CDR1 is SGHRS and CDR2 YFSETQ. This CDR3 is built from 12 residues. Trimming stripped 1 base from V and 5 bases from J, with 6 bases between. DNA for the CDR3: TGCGCCAGCAGCTTGCATCGGGAGACCCAGTACTTC. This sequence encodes CASSLHRETQYF.

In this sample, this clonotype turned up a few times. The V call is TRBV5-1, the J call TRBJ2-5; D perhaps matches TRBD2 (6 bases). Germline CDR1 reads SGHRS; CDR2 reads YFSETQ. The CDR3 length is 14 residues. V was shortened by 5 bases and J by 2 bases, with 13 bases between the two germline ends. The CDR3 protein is CASRPGTFQETQYF. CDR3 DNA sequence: TGCGCCAGCAGACCCGGGACTTTTCAAGAGACCCAGTACTTC.

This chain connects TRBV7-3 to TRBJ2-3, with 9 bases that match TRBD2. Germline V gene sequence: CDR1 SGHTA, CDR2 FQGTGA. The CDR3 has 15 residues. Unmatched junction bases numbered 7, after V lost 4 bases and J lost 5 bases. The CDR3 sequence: CASSSRLAAQDTQYF. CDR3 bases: TGTGCCAGCAGCTCTCGACTAGCGGCTCAAGATACGCAGTATTTT.

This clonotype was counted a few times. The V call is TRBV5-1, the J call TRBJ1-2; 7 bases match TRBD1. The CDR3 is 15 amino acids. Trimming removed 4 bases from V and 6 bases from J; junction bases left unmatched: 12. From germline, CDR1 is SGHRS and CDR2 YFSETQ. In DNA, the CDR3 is TGCGCCAGCAGCCACGGGACAGAGTCGACGAATGGCTACACCTTC. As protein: CASSHGTESTNGYTF.

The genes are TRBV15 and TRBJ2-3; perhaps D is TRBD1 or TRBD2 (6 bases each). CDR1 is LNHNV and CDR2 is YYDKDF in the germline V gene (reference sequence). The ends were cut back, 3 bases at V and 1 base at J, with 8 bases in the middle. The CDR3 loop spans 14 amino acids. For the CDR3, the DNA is TGTGCCACCAGCAGCGGGGGCGGCACAGATACGCAGTATTTT. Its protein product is CATSSGGGTDTQYF.

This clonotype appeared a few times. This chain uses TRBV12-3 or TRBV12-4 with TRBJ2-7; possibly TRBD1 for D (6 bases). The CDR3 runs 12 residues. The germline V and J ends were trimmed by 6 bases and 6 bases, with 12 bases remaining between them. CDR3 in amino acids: CASSRTESEQYF. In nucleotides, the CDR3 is TGTGCCAGCAGCAGGACAGAGTCCGAGCAGTACTTC.

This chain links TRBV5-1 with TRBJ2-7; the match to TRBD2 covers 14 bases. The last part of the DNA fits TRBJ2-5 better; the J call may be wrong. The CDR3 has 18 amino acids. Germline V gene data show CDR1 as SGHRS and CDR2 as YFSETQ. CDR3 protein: CASSGSVPGLAGVETQYF. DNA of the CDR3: TGCGCCAGCAGCGGATCTGTCCCGGGACTAGCGGGAGTAGAGACCCAGTACTTC.

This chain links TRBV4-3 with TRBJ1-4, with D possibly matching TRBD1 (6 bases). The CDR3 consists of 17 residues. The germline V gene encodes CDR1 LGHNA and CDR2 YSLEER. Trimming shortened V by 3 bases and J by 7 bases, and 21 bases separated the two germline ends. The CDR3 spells CASSQLGFRGGGEKLFF. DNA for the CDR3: TGCGCCAGCAGCCAGCTTGGGTTCAGGGGCGGCGGTGAAAAACTGTTTTTT.

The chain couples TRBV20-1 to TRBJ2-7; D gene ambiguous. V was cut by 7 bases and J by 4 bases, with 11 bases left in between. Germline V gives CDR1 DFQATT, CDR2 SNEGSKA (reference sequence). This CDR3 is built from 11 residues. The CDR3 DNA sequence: TGCAGTGACCCATACCGTTACGAGCAGTACTTC. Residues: CSDPYRYEQYF.

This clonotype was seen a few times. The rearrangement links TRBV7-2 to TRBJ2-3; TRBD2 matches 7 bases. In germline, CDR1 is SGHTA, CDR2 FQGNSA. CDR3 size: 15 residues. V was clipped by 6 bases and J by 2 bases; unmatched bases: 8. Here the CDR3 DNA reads TGTGCCAGCAGTTCCCTAGCGGAGTTCACAGATACGCAGTATTTT. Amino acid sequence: CASSSLAEFTDTQYF.

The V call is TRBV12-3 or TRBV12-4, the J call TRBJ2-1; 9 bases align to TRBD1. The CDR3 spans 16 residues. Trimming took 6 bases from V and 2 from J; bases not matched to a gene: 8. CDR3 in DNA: TGTGCCAGCAGCGGACAGGGGAACTTACCCTACAATGAGCAGTTCTTC. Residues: CASSGQGNLPYNEQFF.

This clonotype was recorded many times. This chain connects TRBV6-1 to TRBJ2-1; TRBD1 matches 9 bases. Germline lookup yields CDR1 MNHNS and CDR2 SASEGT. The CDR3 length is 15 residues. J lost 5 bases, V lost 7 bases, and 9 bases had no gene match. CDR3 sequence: CASITGTGSHNEQFF. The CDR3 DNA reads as TGTGCCAGCATCACCGGGACAGGGTCTCACAATGAGCAGTTCTTC.

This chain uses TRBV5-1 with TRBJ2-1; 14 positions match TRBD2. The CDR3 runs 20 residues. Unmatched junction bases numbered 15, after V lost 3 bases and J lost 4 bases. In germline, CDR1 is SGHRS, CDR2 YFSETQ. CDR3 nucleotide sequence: TGCGCCAGCAGCTGGTTGCCGGGACTAGCGGGAGTGATAGGGTACAATGAGCAGTTCTTC. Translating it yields CASSWLPGLAGVIGYNEQFF.

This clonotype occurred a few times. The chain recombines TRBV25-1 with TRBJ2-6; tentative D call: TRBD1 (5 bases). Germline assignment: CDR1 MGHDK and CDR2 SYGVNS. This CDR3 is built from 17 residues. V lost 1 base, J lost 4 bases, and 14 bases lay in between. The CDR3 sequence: CASSESGRAKGANVLTF. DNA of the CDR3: TGTGCCAGCAGTGAATCAGGCAGGGCGAAGGGGGCCAACGTCCTGACTTTC.

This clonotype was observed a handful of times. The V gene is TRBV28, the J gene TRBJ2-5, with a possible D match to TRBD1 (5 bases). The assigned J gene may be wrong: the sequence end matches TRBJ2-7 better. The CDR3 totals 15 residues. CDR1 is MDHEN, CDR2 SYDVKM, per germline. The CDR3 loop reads CASSLSTGLDYEQYF. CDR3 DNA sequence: TGTGCCAGCAGTTTAAGCACAGGCCTAGACTACGAGCAGTACTTC.

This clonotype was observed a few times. CDR3 region: CASSLIEYAQYF. The CDR3 coding sequence is TGTGCCAGCAGTTTAATCGAGTATGCGCAGTATTTT. The V and J genes are TRBV12-3 or TRBV12-4 and TRBJ2-3, with D hard to call. Between the trimmed V and J ends, which lost 2 bases and 10 bases, there was a span of 10 bases. The CDR3 extends over 12 amino acids.

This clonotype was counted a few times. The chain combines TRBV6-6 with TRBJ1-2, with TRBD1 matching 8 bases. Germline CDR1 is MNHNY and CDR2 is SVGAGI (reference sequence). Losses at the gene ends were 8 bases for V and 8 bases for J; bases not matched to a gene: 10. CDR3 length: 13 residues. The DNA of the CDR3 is TGTGCCAGCGGATCAACAGGGGGAGCGGGCTACACCTTC. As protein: CASGSTGGAGYTF.

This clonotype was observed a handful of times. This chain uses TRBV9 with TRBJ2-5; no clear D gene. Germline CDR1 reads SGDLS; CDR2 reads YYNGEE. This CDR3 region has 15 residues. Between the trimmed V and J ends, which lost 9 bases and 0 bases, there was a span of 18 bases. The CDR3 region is CANSDPQDYQETQYF. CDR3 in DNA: TGTGCCAACAGTGACCCGCAGGATTACCAAGAGACCCAGTACTTC.

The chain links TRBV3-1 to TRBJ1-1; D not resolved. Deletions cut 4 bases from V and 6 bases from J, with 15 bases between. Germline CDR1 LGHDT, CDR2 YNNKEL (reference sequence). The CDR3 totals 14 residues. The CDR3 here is CASSRPYPAAEAFF. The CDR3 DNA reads TGTGCCAGCAGCCGCCCGTACCCGGCCGCTGAAGCTTTCTTT. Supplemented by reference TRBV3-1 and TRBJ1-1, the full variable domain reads DTAVSQTPKYLVTQMGNDKSIKCEQNLGHDTMYWYKQDSKKFLKIMFSYNNKELIINETVPNRFSPKSPDKAHLNLHINSLELGDSAVYFCASSRPYPAAEAFFGQGTRLTVV.

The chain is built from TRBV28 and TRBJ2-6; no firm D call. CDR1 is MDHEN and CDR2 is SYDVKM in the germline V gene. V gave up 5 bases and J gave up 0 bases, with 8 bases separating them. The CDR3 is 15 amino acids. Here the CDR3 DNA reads TGTGCCAGCAGTACTGAAAGCTCTGGGGCCAACGTCCTGACTTTC. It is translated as CASSTESSGANVLTF.

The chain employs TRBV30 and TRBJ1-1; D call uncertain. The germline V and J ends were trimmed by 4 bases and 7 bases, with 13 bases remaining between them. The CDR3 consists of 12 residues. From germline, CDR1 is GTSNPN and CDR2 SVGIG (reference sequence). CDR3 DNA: TGTGCCTGGAACCCGGCAGCCAGTGAAGCTTTCTTT. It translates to CAWNPAASEAFF.

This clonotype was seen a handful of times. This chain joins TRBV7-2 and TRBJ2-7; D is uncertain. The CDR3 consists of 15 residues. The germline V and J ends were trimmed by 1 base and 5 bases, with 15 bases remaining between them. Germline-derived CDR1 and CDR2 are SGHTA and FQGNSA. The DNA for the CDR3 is TGTGCCAGCAGCTTAGGTACTCAGCGAGTGGACGAGCAGTACTTC. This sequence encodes CASSLGTQRVDEQYF.

The CDR3, as DNA: TGTGCCAGCAGCCCCAACAGGGTGAAGTTTGACACTGAAGCTTTCTTT. This encodes CASSPNRVKFDTEAFF. The gene calls are TRBV7-9 and TRBJ1-1; maybe TRBD1 (6 bases). This CDR3 has 16 residues. Germline-derived CDR1 and CDR2 are SEHNR and FQNEAQ (reference sequence). Trimming took off 5 bases at V and 3 bases at J, with 19 bases between the two ends. Full variable domain (rest looked up from reference TRBV7-9 and TRBJ1-1): DTGVSQNPRHKITKRGQNVTFRCDPISEHNRLYWYRQTLGQGPEFLTYFQNEAQLEKSRLLSDRFSAERPKGSFSTLEIQRTEQGDSAMYLCASSPNRVKFDTEAFFGQGTRLTVV.

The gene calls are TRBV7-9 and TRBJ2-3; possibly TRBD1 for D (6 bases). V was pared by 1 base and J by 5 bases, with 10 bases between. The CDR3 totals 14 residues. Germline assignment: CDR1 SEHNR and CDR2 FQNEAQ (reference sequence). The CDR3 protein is CASSLVGAVDTQYF. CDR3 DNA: TGTGCCAGCAGCTTAGTGGGGGCCGTAGATACGCAGTATTTT.

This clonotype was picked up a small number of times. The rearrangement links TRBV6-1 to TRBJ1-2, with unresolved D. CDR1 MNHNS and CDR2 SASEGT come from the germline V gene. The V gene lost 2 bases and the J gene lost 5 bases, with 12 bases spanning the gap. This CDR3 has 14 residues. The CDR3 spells CASSELSELYGYTF. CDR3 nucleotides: TGTGCCAGCAGTGAATTATCAGAGTTATATGGCTACACCTTC.

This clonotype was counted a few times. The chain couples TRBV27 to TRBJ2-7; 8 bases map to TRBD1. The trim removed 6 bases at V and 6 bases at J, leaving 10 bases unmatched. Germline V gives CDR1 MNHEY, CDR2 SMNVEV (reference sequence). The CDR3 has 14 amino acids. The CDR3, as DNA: TGTGCCAGCAGCCCCGGGACAGGCCTAGGCGAGCAGTACTTC. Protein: CASSPGTGLGEQYF.

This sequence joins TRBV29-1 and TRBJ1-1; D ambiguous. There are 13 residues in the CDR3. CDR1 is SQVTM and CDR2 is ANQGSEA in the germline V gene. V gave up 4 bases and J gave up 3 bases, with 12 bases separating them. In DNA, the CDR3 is TGCAGCGTTGCCTCTACGTTATACACTGAAGCTTTCTTT. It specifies CSVASTLYTEAFF.

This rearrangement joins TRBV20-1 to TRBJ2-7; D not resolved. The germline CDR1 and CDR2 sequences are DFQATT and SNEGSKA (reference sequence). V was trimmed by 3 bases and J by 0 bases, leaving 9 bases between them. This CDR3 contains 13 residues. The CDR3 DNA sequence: TGCAGTGCTAGGGCCACCTACTCCTACGAGCAGTACTTC. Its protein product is CSARATYSYEQYF.

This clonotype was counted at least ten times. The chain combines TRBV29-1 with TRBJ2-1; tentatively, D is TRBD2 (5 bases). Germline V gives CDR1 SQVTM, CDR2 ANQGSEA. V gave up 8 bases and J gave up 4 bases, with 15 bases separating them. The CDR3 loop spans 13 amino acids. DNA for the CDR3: TGCAGCCTAACTACTAGTCCTTACAATGAGCAGTTCTTC. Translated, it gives CSLTTSPYNEQFF.

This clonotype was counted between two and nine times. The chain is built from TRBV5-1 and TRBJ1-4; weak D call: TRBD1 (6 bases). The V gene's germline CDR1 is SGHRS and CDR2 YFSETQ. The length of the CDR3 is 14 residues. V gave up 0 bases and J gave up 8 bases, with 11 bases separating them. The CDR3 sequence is CASSLAGVGEKLFF. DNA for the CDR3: TGCGCCAGCAGCTTGGCAGGGGTGGGAGAAAAACTGTTTTTT.

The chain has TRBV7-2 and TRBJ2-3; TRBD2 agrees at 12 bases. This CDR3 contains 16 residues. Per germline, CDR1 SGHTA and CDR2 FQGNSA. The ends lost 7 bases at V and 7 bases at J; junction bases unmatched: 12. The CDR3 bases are TGTGCCAGCACCAACCGACTAGCGGGAGAACCACATACGCAGTATTTT. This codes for CASTNRLAGEPHTQYF.